The TCR beta chain under discussion was sequenced for a study of T cells in Graves' hyperthyroidism and ophthalmopathy. RNA transcripts yielded amplified TCR beta CDR3 regions. The TCR CDR3 first-round RT-PCR relied on the HTBI primer set. TCRdb analysed the multiplex PCR reads with MiXCR anew, one entry per CDR3 protein. The data show 370,000 or so distinct CDR3 sequences, roughly 14% seen once. Study-wide points: Researchers found most expanded thyroid clonotypes above 0.001 in blood as well.

CDR3 size: 14 residues. V was shortened by 1 base and J by 2 bases, with 9 bases between the two germline ends. Germline V lookup: CDR1 SGHVS, CDR2 FQNEAQ. This clonotype was seen ten or more times. Its antigen is undetermined. The source of this sequence is a woman aged 18-35 years with Graves' hyperthyroidism that later progressed to Graves' ophthalmopathy. Sequencing was done on a sample of blood. The V call is TRBV7-8, the J call TRBJ2-7; D perhaps matches TRBD1 (5 bases). The CDR3 sequence is CASSLGPRAYEQYF. The CDR3 DNA follows: TGTGCCAGCAGCTTAGGCCCCAGGGCCTACGAGCAGTACTTC.